This is a list of T cell receptor beta chains from one sample in a study of shared clonotypes between healthy human individuals. Method: immunoSEQ multiplex PCR; TCRdb's copy keeps in-frame clones and lacks some. The sample has 2 million to 2.5 million clones, just over 90% seen once; the top ten hold 0.39%. Material for sequencing was naive CD4+ T cells from PBMCs. The receptors come from a man younger than 35 in good health. Some clones in this sample may be carry-over from other donors' samples. Both conserved end residues are part of each CDR3. A D gene is named only where the DNA matches it firmly. Size tells how often a clone was seen (once, few, many) or the class of an expanded clone, and some rows leave it out.

CASSEFGAHEQYF	TGTGCCAGCAGTGAATTCGGAGCGCACGAGCAGTACTTC	.	TRBV6-1	.	TRBJ2-7
CASSLRYLAGSNTGELFF	TGTGCCAGCTCACTACGCTACTTGGCGGGATCGAACACCGGGGAGCTGTTTTTT	.	TRBV18	.	TRBJ2-2
CAWSVLGDRRTGELFF	TGTGCCTGGAGTGTACTCGGGGACAGGAGGACCGGGGAGCTGTTTTTT	TRBD1	TRBV30	once	TRBJ2-2
CASSLTTEAFF	TGTGCCAGCAGCTTGACTACTGAAGCTTTCTTT	.	TRBV7-9	.	TRBJ1-1
CASSPLGQGIHEQYF	TGTGCCAGCAGCCCCCTCGGACAGGGGATCCACGAGCAGTACTTC	TRBD1	TRBV14	.	TRBJ2-7
CASSLRGENTEAFF	TGTGCCAGCAGTTTACGGGGGGAGAACACTGAAGCTTTCTTT	.	TRBV28	.	TRBJ1-1
CASSLKETQYF	TGTGCCAGCAGTTTAAAAGAGACCCAGTACTTC	.	TRBV28	few	TRBJ2-5
CASSRGGGLAGGPKTQYF	TGTGCCAGCAGCCGGGGCGGAGGACTAGCGGGAGGGCCGAAGACCCAGTACTTC	TRBD2	TRBV5-4	.	TRBJ2-5
CASSFGWQDGETQYF	TGCGCCAGCAGCTTTGGTTGGCAGGATGGAGAGACCCAGTACTTC	.	TRBV5-1	.	TRBJ2-5
CSAPVAGTQYF	TGCAGTGCCCCCGTCGCGGGTACGCAGTATTTT	.	TRBV20-1	.	TRBJ2-3
CASNLAGHYEQYF	TGTGCCAGCAACCTAGCGGGACACTACGAGCAGTACTTC	TRBD2	TRBV28	once	TRBJ2-7
CASSPSWARPEAFF	TGTGCCAGCAGTCCCAGTTGGGCGAGGCCTGAAGCTTTCTTT	.	TRBV5-6	.	TRBJ1-1
CAIGGVETQYF	TGTGCCATCGGAGGAGTGGAGACCCAGTACTTC	.	TRBV10-3	.	TRBJ2-5
CASSPALLAGVDEQYF	TGTGCCAGCAGCCCAGCCCTTCTGGCGGGAGTCGACGAGCAGTACTTC	TRBD2	TRBV7-3	.	TRBJ2-7
CASSLGGQKYTDTQYF	TGTGCCAGCAGCTTGGGTGGACAGAAGTACACAGATACGCAGTATTTT	.	TRBV11-2	.	TRBJ2-3
CASSFPGQPQHF	TGTGCCAGCAGCTTTCCCGGCCAGCCCCAGCATTTT	.	TRBV7-2	once	TRBJ1-5
CASSAARVSTDTQYF	TGTGCCAGTAGTGCCGCCCGCGTGAGCACAGATACGCAGTATTTT	.	TRBV19	.	TRBJ2-3
CSGDGQVEETQYF	TGCAGCGGAGATGGACAGGTGGAAGAGACCCAGTACTTC	TRBD1	TRBV29-1	.	TRBJ2-5
CASSPGVNYEQYF	TGTGCCAGCTCTCCCGGTGTGAACTACGAGCAGTACTTC	.	TRBV18	once	TRBJ2-7
CASSSRTGRGTGELFF	TGTGCCAGCAGCAGCAGGACAGGGAGAGGGACCGGGGAGCTGTTTTTT	TRBD1	TRBV9	.	TRBJ2-2
CSVGSRNSYEQYF	TGCAGCGTTGGTTCCCGTAACTCCTACGAGCAGTACTTC	.	TRBV29-1	.	TRBJ2-7
CASRDRYSNQPQHF	TGTGCCAGCAGGGACAGATATAGCAATCAGCCCCAGCATTTT	.	TRBV28	once	TRBJ1-5
CASSLVFGVSNQPQHF	TGTGCCAGCAGCTTGGTTTTTGGGGTTAGCAATCAGCCCCAGCATTTT	.	TRBV5-8	.	TRBJ1-5
CASTTGQVYGYTF	TGTGCCAGCACGACTGGACAGGTCTATGGCTACACCTTC	TRBD1	TRBV28	.	TRBJ1-2
CASSLLASGRAEYEQYF	TGTGCCAGCAGCTTATTAGCTAGCGGGAGGGCTGAATACGAGCAGTACTTC	TRBD2	TRBV11-2	.	TRBJ2-7
CATSRPTSGRAYEQFF	TGTGCCACCAGCAGACCTACTAGCGGGAGGGCCTATGAGCAGTTCTTC	TRBD2	TRBV15	.	TRBJ2-1
CASSARRTGVEQYF	TGCGCCAGCAGCGCACGCCGAACAGGGGTCGAGCAGTACTTC	TRBD1	TRBV4-3	.	TRBJ2-7
CASSQDPTGVRGELFF	TGCGCCAGCAGCCAAGATCCTACAGGGGTGCGAGGGGAGCTGTTTTTT	TRBD1	TRBV4-3	.	TRBJ2-2
CASTPGDRRNEKLFF	TGTGCCAGTACCCCGGGGGACAGGAGGAATGAAAAACTGTTTTTT	TRBD1	TRBV19	.	TRBJ1-4
CASRGFRAATEAFF	TGTGCCAGCAGGGGATTCCGGGCCGCAACTGAAGCTTTCTTT	.	TRBV6-1	.	TRBJ1-1
CASSVSGLAGDNEQFF	TGTGCCAGCAGTGTATCGGGACTAGCGGGAGACAATGAGCAGTTCTTC	TRBD2	TRBV28	.	TRBJ2-1
CAWGNYEQYF	TGTGCCTGGGGAAACTACGAGCAGTACTTC	.	TRBV30	.	TRBJ2-7
CASRQQDTQYF	TGTGCCAGCAGGCAACAAGATACGCAGTATTTT	.	TRBV28	.	TRBJ2-3
CASRPGTKGQETQYF	TGTGCCAGCAGACCCGGGACCAAGGGACAAGAGACCCAGTACTTC	.	TRBV6-5	.	TRBJ2-5
CASSSRPPDGEKLFF	TGTGCCAGCAGTTCCCGACCCCCGGATGGGGAAAAACTGTTTTTT	.	TRBV28	.	TRBJ1-4
CASSPRDRGDIQYF	TGTGCCAGCAGCCCCCGGGACAGGGGGGACATTCAGTACTTC	TRBD1	TRBV6-5	.	TRBJ2-4
CAWIRTGGSPLHF	TGTGCCTGGATTAGGACAGGGGGTTCACCCCTCCACTTT	TRBD1	TRBV30	.	TRBJ1-6
CASIPWTGGPLSYEQYF	TGTGCCAGCATCCCTTGGACCGGCGGGCCCCTCTCCTACGAGCAGTACTTC	.	TRBV6-4	.	TRBJ2-7
CASSLELGRGGYTF	TGTGCCAGCAGCTTAGAGCTAGGGAGGGGTGGCTACACCTTC	.	TRBV9	.	TRBJ1-2
CASSQVPQSGEQFF	TGCGCCAGCAGCCAAGTCCCCCAGTCTGGTGAGCAGTTCTTC	.	TRBV4-1	.	TRBJ2-1
CATRMRETQYF	TGTGCCACCCGGATGAGGGAGACCCAGTACTTC	.	TRBV6-1	.	TRBJ2-5
CASSFGQDSYNEQFF	TGTGCCAGCAGCTTCGGACAGGACTCCTACAATGAGCAGTTCTTC	TRBD1	TRBV11-2	.	TRBJ2-1
CASRGRAPARQPQHF	TGCGCCAGCAGGGGGCGGGCCCCAGCAAGACAGCCCCAGCATTTT	.	TRBV10-1	.	TRBJ1-5
CASSRNLGDGTGELFF	TGTGCCAGCAGCCGCAACTTGGGGGATGGCACCGGGGAGCTGTTTTTT	.	TRBV13	.	TRBJ2-2
CASSRGNTEAFF	TGTGCCAGCAGCAGAGGGAACACTGAAGCTTTCTTT	.	TRBV7-9	.	TRBJ1-1
CASSLPSPEQYF	TGCGCCAGCAGCTTGCCCTCTCCCGAGCAGTACTTC	.	TRBV5-1	.	TRBJ2-7
CASSLGRLGNTEAFF	TGTGCCAGCAGCTTAGGGCGCTTGGGGAACACTGAAGCTTTCTTT	.	TRBV7-9	.	TRBJ1-1
CASSPAWSSDTEAFF	TGTGCCAGCAGCCCAGCATGGTCGTCCGACACTGAAGCTTTCTTT	.	TRBV7-9	.	TRBJ1-1
CASGRDRVDNEQFF	TGTGCCAGCGGGCGGGACAGGGTAGACAATGAGCAGTTCTTC	TRBD1	TRBV6-5	.	TRBJ2-1
CASSAGAGGYTF	TGTGCCAGCAGTGCCGGTGCCGGTGGCTACACCTTC	.	TRBV27	.	TRBJ1-2